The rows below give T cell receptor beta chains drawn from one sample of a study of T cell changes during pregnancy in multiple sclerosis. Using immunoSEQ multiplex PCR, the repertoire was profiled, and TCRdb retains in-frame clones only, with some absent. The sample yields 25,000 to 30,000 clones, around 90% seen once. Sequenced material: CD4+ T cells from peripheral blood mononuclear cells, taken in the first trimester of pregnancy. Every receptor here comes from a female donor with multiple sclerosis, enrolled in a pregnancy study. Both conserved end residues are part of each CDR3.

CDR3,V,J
CASSLVPGRTYNEQFF,TRBV5-1,TRBJ2-1
CASSLGPGLNYGYTF,TRBV7-8,TRBJ1-2
CASSPGTGVNYGYTF,TRBV6-5,TRBJ1-2
CASTVTGDNEQFF,TRBV28,TRBJ2-1
CASSQDSRGTEQFF,TRBV4-3,TRBJ2-1
CASSAQGAGGYTF,TRBV28,TRBJ1-2
CASRPDRGNQPQHF,TRBV5-1,TRBJ1-5
CAWSGGGRFTEAFF,TRBV30,TRBJ1-1
CASSAPQQGGAQQFF,TRBV9,TRBJ2-1
CASQQGSRPSNQPQHF,TRBV25-1,TRBJ1-5
CASSSLRQEPLYEQYF,TRBV6-5,TRBJ2-7